A single sample is the source of the 11 T cell receptor beta chains below, sequenced in a study of T cells in Graves' hyperthyroidism and ophthalmopathy. RNA transcripts provided the source from which TCR beta CDR3 regions were amplified. First-round RT-PCR with HTBI primers amplified the TCR CDR3 region. MiXCR, applied by TCRdb to the multiplex PCR reads, yields one record per CDR3 protein. The data show around 300,000 distinct CDR3 sequences, 20% to 25% seen once. The sample comprised blood. The receptor source for this set is a man in his thirties or forties with Graves' ophthalmopathy.

This rearrangement joins TRBV2 to TRBJ2-2; the D is unclear. V was clipped by 8 bases and J by 4 bases, with 14 bases between them. This CDR3 comprises 14 residues. Germline-derived CDR1 and CDR2 are SNHLY and FYNNEI. The CDR3 DNA reads TGTGCCAGCTTGGCGGATACCGGCACCGGGGAGCTGTTTTTT. Translating gives CASLADTGTGELFF.

This clonotype occurred many times. This chain uses TRBV11-2 with TRBJ2-7; maybe TRBD1 (5 bases). With 6 bases removed from V and 0 bases from J, the gap between germline ends came to 15 bases. The germline V gene encodes CDR1 SGHAT and CDR2 FQNNGV. The CDR3 sequence is 15 residues long. CDR3 region: CASSLNPQGSYEQYF. The CDR3 coding sequence is TGTGCCAGCAGTTTGAATCCTCAGGGCTCCTACGAGCAGTACTTC.

This clonotype was counted a few times. Since a much larger clone is just one base distant, this may be a read error. The gene calls are TRBV11-1 and TRBJ2-7; TRBD1 might be the D (5 bases). V was clipped by 4 bases and J by 7 bases, with 14 bases between them. This CDR3 contains 13 residues. Germline V CDR1 and CDR2: SGHAT, FQDESV (reference sequence). The CDR3 here is CASSSDSLGEQYF. Written as DNA, the CDR3 is TGTGCCAGCAGCTCAGACAGCCTAGGGGAGCAGTACTTC.

The CDR3 coding sequence is TGTGCCAGTAGCTTTACGGGGCTGGAGGAGACCCAGTACTTC. It encodes CASSFTGLEETQYF. The chain links TRBV9 to TRBJ2-5, with D possibly called TRBD1 or TRBD2 (5 bases each). V was pared by 8 bases and J by 5 bases, with 19 bases between. This CDR3 is 14 amino acids long. The germline V gene encodes CDR1 SGDLS and CDR2 YYNGEE.

This clonotype was detected only a few times. V gene TRBV11-3 combines with J gene TRBJ1-5, with TRBD1 matching 11 bases. CDR3 size: 16 residues. Trimming took 4 bases from V and 4 from J; bases not matched to a gene: 6. The V gene's germline CDR1 is SGHNT and CDR2 YENEEA. CDR3 in DNA: TGTGCCAGCAGCTCTGATCGGGACAGGGGGAATCAGCCCCAGCATTTT. It is translated as CASSSDRDRGNQPQHF. Full variable domain (remainder filled in from reference TRBV11-3 and TRBJ1-5): EAGVVQSPRYKIIEKKQPVAFWCNPISGHNTLYWYLQNLGQGPELLIRYENEEAVDDSQLPKDRFSAERLKGVDSTLKIQPAELGDSAVYLCASSSDRDRGNQPQHFGDGTRLSIL.

This clonotype was counted between two and nine times. The chain is built from TRBV5-7 and TRBJ1-6, with 7 bases matching TRBD1. TRBV5-7 has ORF status, its function being uncertain. CDR3 size: 15 residues. The V segment lost 1 base and the J segment 4 bases; nucleotides outside the gene matches: 2. The CDR3 DNA sequence: TGTGCCAGCAGCTTGAGGGGACAGTATAATTCACCCCTCCACTTT. It translates to CASSLRGQYNSPLHF.

This clonotype turned up a few times. V gene TRBV12-3 or TRBV12-4 combines with J gene TRBJ2-5; TRBD2 is a possible D gene (5 bases). V was trimmed by 6 bases and J by 5 bases, leaving 16 bases between them. This CDR3 comprises 14 residues. The CDR3 DNA reads TGTGCCAGCAGCCATAGCCTGAGGGTCGAGACCCAGTACTTC. It encodes CASSHSLRVETQYF.

CDR3 amino acids: CSVRPPLYGYTF. The CDR3 bases are TGCAGCGTCAGACCGCCCCTCTATGGCTACACCTTC. The chain recombines TRBV29-1 with TRBJ1-2; D unresolved. Germline V gives CDR1 SQVTM, CDR2 ANQGSEA. This CDR3 has 12 amino acids. Trimming pared 6 bases from V and 4 bases from J, leaving 12 bases between.

The chain couples TRBV9 to TRBJ2-1; 8 positions agree with TRBD2. The CDR3 has 16 amino acids. Germline CDR1 reads SGDLS; CDR2 reads YYNGEE. Trimming at V came to 3 bases and at J to 4 bases, leaving 9 bases not matched to a gene. The DNA of the CDR3 is TGTGCCAGCAGCGCGGAACCGGGACTAGATTACAATGAGCAGTTCTTC. Translated: CASSAEPGLDYNEQFF.

This clonotype was seen ten or more times. V and J are TRBV7-2 and TRBJ2-3; TRBD2 matches 10 bases. J lost 1 base, V lost 6 bases, and 4 bases had no gene match. Per the germline V gene, CDR1 is SGHTA and CDR2 is FQGNSA. The CDR3 length is 15 residues. CDR3 loop: CASRPSGRGTDTQYF. Written as DNA, the CDR3 is TGTGCCAGCAGACCTAGCGGGAGAGGCACAGATACGCAGTATTTT.

The chain employs TRBV7-9 and TRBJ2-7; 7 bases align to TRBD2. The CDR3 totals 16 residues. CDR1 and CDR2 (germline): SEHNR, FQNEAQ (reference sequence). Trimming cost V 3 bases and J 7 bases; bases outside gene matches: 15. CDR3 DNA sequence: TGTGCCAGCAGCTTTGTCCTAGCGGAGGGGTTGAATGAGCAGTACTTC. Translation: CASSFVLAEGLNEQYF.